This TCR beta chain was observed in a study of blood T cell repertoires in COVID-19. Study summary: COVID-19 samples from acute and convalescent phases originated in the United States, Italy and Spain.

Original analysis: Estimates of nucleated cell counts were drawn from the amplification of reference gene primers. The protocol was immunoSEQ multiplex PCR, while the TCRdb copy is restricted to in-frame clones and leaves out a portion. The DNA was the basis for D and trimming; V, J and clone size are from that table. The table records more than 25,000 clones, 90% of them present only once. The V gene's germline CDR1 is MNHNY and CDR2 SVGAGI (reference sequence). V lost 6 bases, J lost 6 bases, and 21 bases stayed unmatched. This CDR3 is built from 20 residues. V is TRBV6-6 and J is TRBJ2-1, with 12 bases fitting TRBD2. This clonotype originated in a man between 65 and 79 years old with active or convalescent COVID-19. Specimen: peripheral blood. This chain's CDR3 is CASSYQTQGASGRAGNEQFF. CDR3 nucleotides: TGTGCCAGCAGCTATCAAACCCAGGGGGCTAGCGGGAGGGCCGGCAATGAGCAGTTCTTC.